Listed here are 27 T cell receptor beta chains from one sample, sequenced in a study of CD8 T cells in ankylosing spondylitis. Findings of the study overall: What seemed typical of ankylosing spondylitis blood was a TCR beta motif built from several highly homologous variants.

No antigen has been assigned to these receptors. A single record per CDR3 protein comes from TCRdb applying MiXCR to the 5' RACE reads. Among around 770,000 distinct CDR3 sequences listed, roughly 10% were seen once. Sequenced sample: blood, either unsorted or a sorted T cell fraction (not recorded which). Receptors originate from a male donor with ankylosing spondylitis.

This clonotype was counted ten times or more. The chain couples TRBV6-5 to TRBJ1-1; 7 bases are shared with TRBD1. Germline CDR1 and CDR2: MNHEY and SVGAGI. The CDR3 has 13 residues. Trimming cost V 7 bases and J 3 bases; bases outside gene matches: 5. CDR3 amino acids: CASTRQGDTEAFF. The CDR3 coding sequence is TGTGCCAGCACTCGACAGGGCGACACTGAAGCTTTCTTT.

This clonotype turned up a few times. The rearrangement uses TRBV4-1 and TRBJ1-2; 7 bases are a match to TRBD1. Germline V lookup: CDR1 MGHRA, CDR2 YSYEKL. V trimming: 3 bases; J trimming: 1 base; junction bases outside the gene matches: 5. The CDR3 is 15 residues long. Here the CDR3 reads CASSQGDSSNYGYTF. The CDR3 nucleotides are TGCGCCAGCAGCCAGGGGGACAGTAGTAACTATGGCTACACCTTC.

In its sample, this clonotype was seen a few times. The chain employs TRBV7-3 and TRBJ1-1; 8 bases align to TRBD1. The germline gives CDR1 SGHTA, CDR2 FQGTGA. The CDR3 sequence is 14 residues long. Trimming cost V 5 bases and J 5 bases; bases outside gene matches: 7. The CDR3 DNA reads TGTGCCAGCAGCGTTACCAGGGGGCTAACTGAAGCTTTCTTT. This sequence encodes CASSVTRGLTEAFF.

This clonotype was counted at least ten times. CDR3 protein: CSVPGGGEAFF. CDR3 DNA: TGCAGCGTCCCCGGTGGCGGCGAAGCTTTCTTT. The chain couples TRBV29-1 to TRBJ1-1; D unresolved. Germline-derived CDR1 and CDR2 are SQVTM and ANQGSEA. V was pared by 6 bases and J by 8 bases, with 13 bases between. This CDR3 comprises 11 residues.

The chain is built from TRBV20-1 and TRBJ2-5; 10 positions agree with TRBD2. J gave up 2 bases and V 3 bases, and 12 bases lay outside the gene matches. From germline, CDR1 is DFQATT and CDR2 SNEGSKA (reference sequence). The CDR3 sequence is 17 residues long. The CDR3 DNA sequence: TGCAGTGCTAGGGGAGCGGGGGGGCGAGTTTTGCAAGAGACCCAGTACTTC. Protein sequence: CSARGAGGRVLQETQYF.

The gene calls are TRBV6-2 or TRBV6-3 and TRBJ2-5; perhaps TRBD2 as D (6 bases). V lost 2 bases, J lost 5 bases, and 15 bases lay in between. Germline loops: CDR1 MNHEY, CDR2 SVGEGT. The CDR3 has 15 residues. CDR3 bases: TGTGCCAGCAGTTACGGCAGGGACTCGATCGAGACCCAGTACTTC. Amino acids: CASSYGRDSIETQYF.

This clonotype showed up just a few times. This chain connects TRBV7-2 to TRBJ1-5; TRBD1 matches 7 bases. This CDR3 is built from 17 residues. Germline CDR1 is SGHTA and CDR2 is FQGNSA. V shed 2 bases and J 0 bases; nucleotides not matched to a gene: 7. CDR3 bases: TGTGCCAGCAGCTTAAGACAGGGAGGATTTAGCAATCAGCCCCAGCATTTT. Protein sequence: CASSLRQGGFSNQPQHF.

The chain carries TRBV6-2 or TRBV6-3 and TRBJ2-7; D uncertain. The V gene lost 3 bases and the J gene lost 1 base, with 16 bases spanning the gap. This CDR3 has 16 amino acids. Germline-derived CDR1 and CDR2 are MNHEY and SVGEGT. The CDR3 DNA reads as TGTGCCAGCAGTTATCTCCCCAGGACGGGTTCCTACGAGCAGTACTTC. Translated: CASSYLPRTGSYEQYF.

This clonotype was observed a handful of times. The V gene is TRBV20-1, the J gene TRBJ2-1, with 7 bases that match TRBD2. There are 15 residues in the CDR3. Germline assignment: CDR1 DFQATT and CDR2 SNEGSKA (reference sequence). V gave up 6 bases and J gave up 5 bases; unmatched junction bases: 13. The CDR3 loop is CSAPRGGSVDNEQFF. CDR3 DNA: TGCAGTGCCCCCCGTGGCGGGAGCGTCGACAATGAGCAGTTCTTC.

This clonotype has more than one count but fewer than ten. The chain employs TRBV11-3 and TRBJ1-5; the D is unclear. Deletions cut 5 bases from V and 6 bases from J, with 11 bases between. The CDR3 sequence is 13 residues long. Germline V gene data show CDR1 as SGHNT and CDR2 as YENEEA. The CDR3 sequence: CASSGPGGQPQHF. For the CDR3, the DNA is TGTGCCAGCAGCGGACCGGGCGGTCAGCCCCAGCATTTT.

The chain couples TRBV5-1 to TRBJ1-2; 7 bases map to TRBD1. Germline CDR1 reads SGHRS; CDR2 reads YFSETQ. Germline trimming cut 0 bases from V and 1 base from J; bases unmatched to any gene: 3. The CDR3 has 15 residues. The CDR3, as DNA: TGCGCCAGCAGCTTGGTTCCAGGGGGTAACTATGGCTACACCTTC. This encodes CASSLVPGGNYGYTF.

This CDR3 reads CSARVQGSGSYNEQFF. The CDR3 coding sequence is TGCAGTGCTAGAGTCCAGGGGAGCGGGAGTTACAATGAGCAGTTCTTC. V and J are TRBV20-1 and TRBJ2-1; 8 nucleotides match TRBD2. CDR1 is DFQATT and CDR2 is SNEGSKA in the germline V gene (reference sequence). The CDR3 runs to 16 residues. V was pared by 1 base and J by 4 bases, with 9 bases of the junction left unmatched.

The J gene is TRBJ2-2, the V gene TRBV5-1; 8 bases align to TRBD1. Germline V gene sequence: CDR1 SGHRS, CDR2 YFSETQ. V shed 3 bases, J shed 3 bases, and the junction held 7 bases outside the gene matches. The CDR3 spans 16 residues. This chain's CDR3 is CASSYSGQGYTGELFF. The CDR3 region has the DNA TGCGCCAGCAGCTATTCCGGACAGGGATACACCGGGGAGCTGTTTTTT.

This clonotype was picked up a small number of times. V gene TRBV6-1 combines with J gene TRBJ1-2; tentatively, D is TRBD1 (6 bases). This CDR3 is 12 amino acids long. Trimming took 5 bases from V and 4 from J, leaving 8 bases between them. Germline loops: CDR1 MNHNS, CDR2 SASEGT. For the CDR3, the DNA is TGTGCCAGCAGTTGGACAGTCTATGGCTACACCTTC. The encoded protein is CASSWTVYGYTF.

This clonotype was detected a few times. The chain combines TRBV12-3 or TRBV12-4 with TRBJ2-3; 7 nucleotides match TRBD2. The CDR3 is 16 amino acids. Trimming took 5 bases from V and 2 from J; bases not matched to a gene: 10. CDR3 loop: CASSGGRGSFTDTQYF. CDR3 in DNA: TGTGCCAGCAGTGGGGGTCGCGGGAGTTTCACAGATACGCAGTATTTT.

A few counts support this clonotype. V and J are TRBV12-5 and TRBJ2-3, with a possible D match to TRBD2 (6 bases). The germline V gene encodes CDR1 LGHNT and CDR2 FRNRAP. The CDR3 extends over 15 amino acids. V was shortened by 1 base and J by 5 bases, with 13 bases between the two germline ends. CDR3 sequence: CASGLATDGRDTQYF. The CDR3 DNA reads TGTGCTAGTGGTTTGGCTACCGACGGGAGAGATACGCAGTATTTT.

There are a few counts of this clonotype. CDR3 sequence: CASSPTGAHYEQYF. The CDR3 DNA is TGTGCCAGCTCACCGACAGGGGCCCACTACGAGCAGTACTTC. The chain uses TRBV18 and TRBJ2-7, with 8 bases fitting TRBD1. The junction had 4 bases not matched to a gene; V was cut back by 3 bases and J by 3 bases. Germline CDR1 KGHSH, CDR2 LQKENI. There are 14 residues in the CDR3. Variable domain in full (rest from reference TRBV18 and TRBJ2-7): NAGVMQNPRHLVRRRGQEARLRCSPMKGHSHVYWYRQLPEEGLKFMVYLQKENIIDESGMPKERFSAEFPKEGPSILRIQQVVRGDSAAYFCASSPTGAHYEQYFGPGTRLTVT.

This clonotype was observed a handful of times. The chain recombines TRBV19 with TRBJ1-6, with a possible D match to TRBD1 (5 bases). V was pared by 9 bases and J by 10 bases, with 22 bases between. The CDR3 has 15 amino acids. Germline V lookup: CDR1 LNHDA, CDR2 SQIVND (reference sequence). The CDR3 reads CASRSAAGPLSPLHF. For the CDR3, the DNA is TGTGCCAGCCGTTCGGCGGCGGGACCGCTATCACCCCTCCACTTT. The entire variable domain, with the rest obtained from reference TRBV19 and TRBJ1-6, is as follows: DGGITQSPKYLFRKEGQNVTLSCEQNLNHDAMYWYRQDPGQGLRLIYYSQIVNDFQKGDIAEGYSVSREKKESFPLTVTSAQKNPTAFYLCASRSAAGPLSPLHFGNGTRLTVT.

The chain joins TRBV6-2 or TRBV6-3 to TRBJ1-2; D gene uncertain. The CDR3 totals 15 residues. V lost 3 bases and J lost 4, with 15 bases in between. Looked up from germline, CDR1 is MNHEY and CDR2 is SVGEGT. CDR3 in amino acids: CASSYRSPRAYGYTF. For the CDR3, the DNA is TGTGCCAGCAGTTATAGGTCCCCCCGGGCCTATGGCTACACCTTC.

This clonotype turned up a few times. The chain recombines TRBV6-1 with TRBJ2-3, with D possibly TRBD1 on 5 matching bases. With 7 bases removed from V and 0 bases from J, the gap between germline ends came to 14 bases. CDR1 and CDR2 from the germline V gene are MNHNS and SASEGT. CDR3 size: 15 residues. CDR3 region: CASTETVTSTDTQYF. The DNA for the CDR3 is TGTGCCAGCACCGAGACAGTTACTAGCACAGATACGCAGTATTTT.

The V and J genes are TRBV29-1 and TRBJ1-1; D perhaps matches TRBD1 (6 bases). The CDR3 is 11 residues long. The V end was cut by 8 bases, the J end by 7 bases, with 14 bases between. The germline gives CDR1 SQVTM, CDR2 ANQGSEA. The CDR3 loop is CSTWRGHEAFF. In DNA form, the CDR3 reads TGCAGCACCTGGAGGGGACATGAAGCTTTCTTT.

V gene TRBV5-1 combines with J gene TRBJ2-1, with D unresolved. V gave up 0 bases and J gave up 10 bases, with 8 bases separating them. This CDR3 is built from 12 residues. Germline assignment: CDR1 SGHRS and CDR2 YFSETQ. The CDR3 region is CASSLGPGEQFF. CDR3 nucleotide sequence: TGCGCCAGCAGCTTGGGCCCCGGAGAGCAGTTCTTC.

This clonotype was counted only a few times. V and J are TRBV11-1 and TRBJ2-3; D unclear. Trimming removed 5 bases at V and 0 bases at J, with 15 bases between. CDR1 and CDR2 (germline): SGHAT, FQDESV (reference sequence). CDR3 length equals 16 residues. As DNA, the CDR3 is TGTGCCAGCAGCCACAGAAGGTACCCTAGCACAGATACGCAGTATTTT. Its translation is CASSHRRYPSTDTQYF.

The V gene is TRBV5-1, the J gene TRBJ2-5; D assignment may be TRBD1 or TRBD2 (5 bases each). Trimming shortened V by 4 bases and J by 7 bases, and 20 bases separated the two germline ends. The CDR3 consists of 15 residues. The germline gives CDR1 SGHRS, CDR2 YFSETQ. The CDR3 DNA is TGCGCCAGCAGCAGCACTTGGGGACCTGCGGGGACCCAGTACTTC. It translates to CASSSTWGPAGTQYF.

The table lists this clonotype with many counts. The genes are TRBV5-1 and TRBJ2-1; TRBD1 matches at 10 bases. The length of the CDR3 is 16 residues. The J segment lost 3 bases and the V segment lost 7 bases, leaving 10 bases of the junction unmatched. Germline-derived CDR1 and CDR2 are SGHRS and YFSETQ. The CDR3 reads CASAYLRDRGYNEQFF. The CDR3, as DNA: TGCGCCAGCGCATACCTCCGGGACAGGGGCTACAATGAGCAGTTCTTC.

V is TRBV28 and J is TRBJ2-3; 7 nucleotides line up with TRBD2. J gave up 2 bases and V 8 bases, and 10 bases lay outside the gene matches. The CDR3 extends over 15 amino acids. Germline assignment: CDR1 MDHEN and CDR2 SYDVKM. This CDR3 is CASLGEGRFTDTQYF. CDR3 nucleotides: TGTGCCAGCCTGGGGGAGGGGCGGTTCACAGATACGCAGTATTTT.

V gene TRBV29-1 combines with J gene TRBJ1-2; no firm D call. CDR1 SQVTM and CDR2 ANQGSEA come from the germline V gene. V was pared by 4 bases and J by 3 bases, with 18 bases between. This CDR3 has 15 amino acids. The CDR3 reads CSVVGSGTGYYGYTF. The CDR3 DNA reads TGCAGCGTTGTGGGCAGCGGAACGGGCTACTATGGCTACACCTTC.